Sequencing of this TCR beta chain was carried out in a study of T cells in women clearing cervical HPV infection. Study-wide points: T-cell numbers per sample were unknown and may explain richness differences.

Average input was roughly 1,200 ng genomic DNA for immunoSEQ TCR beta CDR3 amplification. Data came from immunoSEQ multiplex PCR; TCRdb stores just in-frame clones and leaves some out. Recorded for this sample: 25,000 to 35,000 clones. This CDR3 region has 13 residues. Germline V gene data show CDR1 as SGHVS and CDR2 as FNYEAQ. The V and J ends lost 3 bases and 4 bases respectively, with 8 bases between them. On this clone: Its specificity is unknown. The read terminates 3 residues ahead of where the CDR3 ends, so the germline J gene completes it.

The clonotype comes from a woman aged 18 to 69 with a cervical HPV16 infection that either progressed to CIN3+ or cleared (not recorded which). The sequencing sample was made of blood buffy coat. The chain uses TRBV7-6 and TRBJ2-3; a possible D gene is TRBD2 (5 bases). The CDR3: CASSLRVADTQYF. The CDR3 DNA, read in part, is TGTGCCAGCAGCTTGAGGGTCGCAGATACG.